This is a list of T cell receptor beta chains from one sample in a study of T cell clonotyping in hematopoietic cell transplantation. Sequenced by immunoSEQ multiplex PCR; TCRdb stores in-frame clones only, minus some. The table lists some 10,000 clones, around 90% of them singletons. The specimen was peripheral blood mononuclear cells. Receptors were obtained from a woman aged 50 to 65 in good health. Some clones in this sample may be carry-over from other donors' samples. CDR3s include the opening cysteine and the closing phenylalanine or tryptophan. A D gene is named only where the DNA matches it firmly. Size is omitted from some rows. Given values are once, few, many or a class for expanded clones.

TRBD1	.	TRBV6-1	TRBJ2-6	TGTGCCAGCAGTGAAACCGGGACAGTCAACTCTGGGGCCAACGTCCTGACTTTC	CASSETGTVNSGANVLTF
.	.	TRBV6-6	TRBJ1-1	TGTGCCAGCAGTCTTAAATCTGGCACTGAAGCTTTCTTT	CASSLKSGTEAFF
.	.	TRBV7-2	TRBJ2-5	TGTGCCAGCAGCTTAGTGGGGGGGGGCCCCAATGCGTTCCGGACCCAGTACTTC	CASSLVGGGPNAFRTQYF
TRBD2	.	TRBV7-6	TRBJ2-2	TGTGCCAGCAGCTTAAGACCAGCGGGGGGTACGAGGAACACCGGGGAGCTGTTTTTT	CASSLRPAGGTRNTGELFF
.	.	TRBV10-3	TRBJ1-2	TGTGCCATCGGCGATGGCTACACCTTC	CAIGDGYTF
.	.	TRBV13	TRBJ2-1	TGTGCCAGCAGCCCCAGAAGGCTGCGGGCCTCCCACAATGAGCAGTTCTTC	CASSPRRLRASHNEQFF
.	.	TRBV27	TRBJ1-2	TGTGCCAGCAGTTTAGCGGCAGGAGGTGGCTACACCTTC	CASSLAAGGGYTF
.	.	TRBV11-1	TRBJ2-1	TGTGCCAGCAGCTTAGGTCGGGGGACCTACAATGAGCAGTTCTTC	CASSLGRGTYNEQFF
TRBD2	.	TRBV7-2	TRBJ2-1	TGTGCCAGCAGCCCTCCGCTAGCGGGAGGGGATGAGCAGTTCTTC	CASSPPLAGGDEQFF
.	.	TRBV15	TRBJ2-2	TGTGCCACCAGCAGAGATTCGCGCGGGACGAACACCGGGGAGCTGTTTTTT	CATSRDSRGTNTGELFF
.	.	TRBV19	TRBJ1-1	TGTGCCAGTAGCGTACCCGGATGGACTGAAGCTTTCTTT	CASSVPGWTEAFF
TRBD2	once	TRBV6-5	TRBJ2-7	TGTGCCAGCAGGGGCTCCGGGGGGGCCGTCCACGAGCAGTACTTC	CASRGSGGAVHEQYF
.	.	TRBV5-3	TRBJ1-2	TGTGCCAGAAGATCCGAACCCCGCCCTCCGGGACCCTATCGGTGGTGGCTCGAGTACGGCTACACCTTC	CARRSEPRPPGPYRWWLEYGYTF
.	.	TRBV7-6	TRBJ2-7	TGTGCCAGCAGCTTAGAGGGCAGGGCCACCTACGAGCAGTACTTC	CASSLEGRATYEQYF
.	.	TRBV7-2	TRBJ2-1	TGTGCCAGCAGCGAACTCTACAATGAGCAGTTCTTC	CASSELYNEQFF
TRBD1	.	TRBV28	TRBJ1-5	TGTGCCAGCAGTTTCCGGGACAGGGTGGTGAGGGGTTCACGCCAGCATTTT	CASSFRDRVVRGSRQHF
TRBD2	.	TRBV4-3	TRBJ2-7	TGCGCCAGCAGCCAAGAGTTGACTAGCGCCTACGAGCAGTACTTC	CASSQELTSAYEQYF